This T cell receptor beta chain was obtained from a study of cytomegalovirus exposure and HLA in healthy donors (dated by TCRdb to about 2017). Context from the whole study: In an earlier analysis of 587 of the donors, 276 Gb of sequence data and 100 million or so unique TCR beta sequences from 180 million or so T cells were reported. The study was designed to test whether signatures of past pathogen exposure could be identified by cataloging public T cell receptors. In an earlier analysis of several hundred of the donors, high-throughput TCR beta sequencing was used to judge whether each TCR beta V gene segment behaved as functional or pseudogenic. Alongside the repertoire data, information on donor age, sex, ethnicity and CMV serostatus was compiled. About 280 gigabases of sequencing data and roughly 80 million unique TCR sequences made up an early release that covered approximately 650 HLA-typed donors. Roughly 5 DR-DQ haplotypes were treated as single units for association and clustering because of strong linkage in the cohort. Typing coverage differed by locus: A, B, C, DRB1 and DQB1 were typed in about 629-640 donors, DQA1 in 500 to 550, DPA1 in over 600, and DPB1 in 400 to 490. High-throughput TCR immunosequencing, statistical association of individual TCRs with disease status, and machine learning were combined to predict cytomegalovirus infection status. Genome-wide SNP genotypes for about three fifths of the roughly 700 donors were used in a later genetic analysis, which treated that subset as a discovery cohort. HLA typing included class I and class II loci at four-digit resolution. Among the roughly 380 genotyped donors, 75% to 90% belonged to the genetic ancestry cluster associated with self-reported Caucasian donors. A later analysis re-analyzed previously published TCR beta repertoires from approximately 700 donors and added high-resolution HLA genotyping to study TCR occurrence patterns. Using immunosequencing, the study profiled T cell repertoires from 500 to 800 subjects and related those repertoires to cytomegalovirus serostatus. All discovery cohort repertoires had been generated using a single sequencing platform. The later analysis used no new phenotypic data to find candidate immune exposures, relying instead on TCR beta sequences and their occurrence across donors. Along with the approximately 670-subject first cohort, a separate validation cohort of over 90 different subjects was used. On average, around 240,000 unique TCR beta nucleotide sequences were sequenced per donor among some 430 genotyped donors of the cohort, with roughly 19% of those sequences being non-productive. The full study reports these points: In a later analysis, most CMV-associated TCR beta chains were found to appear HLA-restricted, with HLA associations seemingly driven largely by CMV exposure. Linkage disequilibrium might explain the correlated functional status among segregating V segments, but an unknown experimental factor could not be excluded. In a later analysis, several top co-occurrence clusters were reported to appear linked to parvovirus B19, influenza, CMV and Epstein-Barr virus. Because HLA typing was unavailable for some donors at each locus, only the typed subset was used in association tests. Compared with the roughly 600-donor mean, donors in an Asian-associated ancestry cluster had fewer N-insertions in productive TCRs, according to a later genetic analysis. In a later analysis, the rate of TCR association differed among HLA loci, with DRB1 alleles having the most associated TCRs and HLA-C alleles having the fewest. In a later analysis, HLA-associated TCR beta chains showed more clonal expansion and lower generation probabilities than non-associated chains that were equally common. For the cohort, immune exposure information was limited to CMV serostatus. The classifier was reported to diagnose cytomegalovirus status with high specificity and sensitivity in both the original cohort and the validation cohort. In vitro tests confirmed that a few of the cytomegalovirus-associated TCR beta chains recognize cytomegalovirus antigens. An earlier analysis of 450 to 750 of the donors showed that most TCR beta V segments appeared in productive rearrangements either about 90% or about 30% of the time, which broadly matched IMGT annotations. A further reported finding was that TCR beta sequences accurately predicted the HLA-A and HLA-B alleles for most subjects in the first cohort. Because the 87-base-pair reads could not distinguish some IMGT-functional V segments, including TRBV6-2 and TRBV6-3, those segments were excluded. Roughly uniform sequencing depth across donors was assumed in presence/absence analyses, although this assumption may not hold. The earlier analysis of 587 of the donors excluded some 15 rarely observed V segments, including chromosome 9 orphons, because counts were too low. Assigning TCR associations to individual alleles was difficult when HLA alleles, especially DR and DQ, strongly co-occurred. Most TCR sequences were observed very rarely across donors, whereas some public TCRs were present in many individuals. A cluster of highly shared sequence variants was judged likely to represent a technical artifact of the sequencing pipeline. According to the authors, the approach could potentially be generalized to other disease states and immunological phenotypes. In the study, 150 to 200 TCR beta chains were listed as associated with cytomegalovirus. Only TCR beta chains were sequenced in this cohort, and the absence of alpha or paired-chain data limited detectable features. Specific HLA alleles were associated with 15,000 to 20,000 TCR beta sequences at a false discovery rate of 0.05 in a later analysis. A later genetic analysis associated a missense DCLRE1C variant with V-gene and J-gene trimming of TCR beta chains, and an independent cohort replicated the association.

This clone was seen a few times. The antigen this receptor binds is unknown. Base qualities are missing; no much larger clone stands one base away. Receptor libraries were prepared by the immunoSEQ multiplex PCR assay. A mixture of 60 forward primers for TCR Vbeta segments and 13 reverse primers for TCR Jbeta segments was used in the multiplex PCR. Amplification of the CDR3 region of rearranged TCR beta genes was performed with a multiplex PCR assay on genomic DNA. The Illumina HiSeq System was used to sequence the amplified TCR beta libraries as 87-base-pair reads. The authors processed their data as follows. A later analysis tallied tens of millions of unique TCR beta chains across the 666 repertoires, and 10 million to 11 million of those chains were shared by two or more donors. Raw reads were error-corrected and collapsed into unique sequences with a nearest-neighbor algorithm that merged closely related sequences to remove PCR and sequencing errors. To assign V, D and J gene segments, CDR3 sequences were aligned to IMGT reference sequences. Each retained sequence needed at least a six-nucleotide match to both a V gene segment and a J gene segment. Rearrangements were called productive when the CDR3 lacked stop codons and stayed in frame with V and J; all others were non-productive. Following IMGT convention, CDR3 was defined as the stretch from the second conserved V-encoded cysteine up to the conserved J-encoded phenylalanine. In an earlier analysis of just under 600 of the donors, sequences lacking an unambiguous match to a single V gene segment were excluded. In an earlier analysis of some 590 of the donors, a V segment was called functional when productive rearrangements were above 56.7%, and segregating when the standard deviation between donors exceeded 5%. A statistical classification framework was built for diagnosing cytomegalovirus status from the catalog of TCR beta chain sequences. In a later analysis, V and J genes were assigned by comparing TCR nucleotide sequences against IMGT/GENE-DB human TR gene sequences. A later analysis assigned CDR3 sequences and most-parsimonious VDJ recombination scenarios with the TCRdist pipeline. A later analysis defined each TCR beta chain by its CDR3 amino acid sequence plus V-gene family, and excluded reads lacking a unique V-gene family. As a way to deal with suspected cross-contamination and a sequencing artifact, a later analysis dropped roughly 600 nucleotide sequences that were highly shared and had low generation probability. In a later analysis, a clonal expansion index for each public chain was calculated from normalized within-repertoire ranks of inferred template counts. In a later analysis, generation probabilities were computed with a VDJ recombination model fitted to out-of-frame rearrangements, and the resulting probabilities were checked against IGoR. In a later analysis, hypergeometric tests were used to score TCR-TCR, TCR-HLA and TCR-CMV co-occurrence, with a repertoire-size bias correction applied to TCR pairs. False discovery rates were estimated in a later analysis by permuting HLA or CMV assignments 20 times. In a later analysis, co-occurring TCRs were grouped with DBSCAN, and TCRdist sequence similarity was added when clustering was performed within HLA-allele-positive subsets. Repertoires with fewer than 30,000 or more than 120,000 public chains, plus five repertoires with anomalous nucleotide sharing, were excluded from co-occurrence clustering. TCRdb retrieved this table from immuneACCESS and kept in-frame rearrangements only. Not all clones are present; in checked studies, unresolved V genes account for under half, and no reason is known for the remainder. The V and J calls and clone size are taken from that table; D and trimming were inferred from the DNA. This sample is represented by fewer than 250,000 clones; over 60% of them were singletons. The top ten hold around 2% of the sample.

Reading from cysteine to phenylalanine, the CDR3 counts 13 amino acids. Just CDR3 DNA is preserved here, 39 bases in frame from base 1. A distance of 15 bases separates the germline ends of V and J, which lose 1 base and 11 bases respectively. CDR1 SGHKS and CDR2 YYEKEE were looked up in the germline V gene (reference sequence). The cohort comprised some 680 healthy bone marrow donors. At the time of sampling, all cohort members were nominally healthy, though unrecorded immune exposures were likely present. The donor tested CMV seronegative, placing the donor among the 350 to 400 seronegative members of the cohort. Each donor provided a peripheral blood sample, and peripheral blood mononuclear cells were used for TCR beta sequencing. Genomic DNA was extracted from the blood cell samples with the Qiagen DNeasy Blood Extraction Kit.

Sequencing used PBMCs. The TCR was taken from a man aged 18 to 29 in good health and CMV-seronegative. This receptor chain uses TRBV5-5 and TRBJ1-1; the D gene remains uncertain. The DNA sequence is TGTGCCAGCAGCTTGTCGTCAGGATATTCGGCTTTCTTT. Its coded protein is CASSLSSGYSAFF.